A selection of T cell receptor beta chains follows, all from one sample in a study of T-cell memory formation after mild COVID-19. TCRdb processed the 5' RACE reads anew with MiXCR; each CDR3 protein has one entry. The table includes approximately 300,000 distinct CDR3 sequences, 15% to 20% detected once. Source material: PBMCs or a T cell subset sorted from them (not recorded which). The source is a man aged 18 to 29 who had mild COVID-19 (a few samples of this study predate the infection). Cell type and time point are not known. CDR3s include the opening cysteine and the closing phenylalanine or tryptophan.

TRBV6-4,TRBJ2-7,CASRRNRAVNEQYF
TRBV7-9,TRBJ1-1,CASSLRRSGAANTEAFF
TRBV7-8,TRBJ2-3,CASGTGEVTDTQYF
TRBV5-1,TRBJ2-1,CASSSPLAGFYNEQFF
TRBV5-1,TRBJ2-1,CASSRITSGGAGEQFF
TRBV20-1,TRBJ2-2,CSARDGQGGGELFF
TRBV6-2/TRBV6-3,TRBJ2-1,CASSYSSRVASSYNEQFF
TRBV9,TRBJ2-3,CASSVEPAEGDTQYF
TRBV5-1,TRBJ2-1,CASSLLDRGNNEQFF
TRBV13,TRBJ2-2,CASSLAYGGELFF
TRBV6-2/TRBV6-3,TRBJ2-7,CASSYNGYEQYF
TRBV12-5,TRBJ2-3,CAIPAADRGTDTQYF
TRBV7-2,TRBJ2-2,CASSFPLAGAYTGELFF
TRBV3-1,TRBJ1-5,CASSQDQVGGQPQHF